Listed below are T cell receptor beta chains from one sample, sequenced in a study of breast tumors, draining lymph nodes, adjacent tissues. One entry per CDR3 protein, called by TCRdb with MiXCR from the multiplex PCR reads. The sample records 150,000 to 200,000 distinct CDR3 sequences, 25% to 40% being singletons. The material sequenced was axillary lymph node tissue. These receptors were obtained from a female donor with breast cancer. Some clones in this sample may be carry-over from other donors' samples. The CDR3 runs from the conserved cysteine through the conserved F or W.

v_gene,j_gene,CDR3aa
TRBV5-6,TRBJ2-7,CASSLSQGNGEQYF
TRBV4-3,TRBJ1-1,CASSQGANTEAFF
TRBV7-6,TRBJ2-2,CASSLIAAGWTNAGELFF
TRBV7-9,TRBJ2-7,CASSLGTSGFYEQYF
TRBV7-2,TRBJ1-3,CASSLNRGNTIYF
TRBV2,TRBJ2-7,CASTSLMGGYEQYF
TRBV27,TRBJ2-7,CASSVFGEQYF
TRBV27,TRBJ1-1,CASSSHRPNTEAFF
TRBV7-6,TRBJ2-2,CASSLTDRGSTGELFF
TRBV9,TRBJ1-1,CASSVGGILNTEAFF
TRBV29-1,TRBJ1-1,CGVARTGNTEAFF
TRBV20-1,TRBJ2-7,CSARSPYSSYEQYF
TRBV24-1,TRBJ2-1,CATSDRLNRDEQFF
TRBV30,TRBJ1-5,CAWSVPGLLKPQHF
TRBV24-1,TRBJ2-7,CATSDSRRSYEQYF
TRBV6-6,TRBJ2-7,CASSQPDNRLEQYF
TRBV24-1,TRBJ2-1,CATSDTGRNEQFF
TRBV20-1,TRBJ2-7,CSARILGGQGYEQYF
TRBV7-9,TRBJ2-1,CASSPRRGNEQFF
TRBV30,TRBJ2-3,CAWSMGIGGGVTDTQYF
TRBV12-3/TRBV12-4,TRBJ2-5,CASNKGVQETQYF
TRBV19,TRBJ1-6,CAARTSNSPLHF
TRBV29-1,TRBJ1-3,CSVAPGSGNTIYF
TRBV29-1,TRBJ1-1,CSATGANTEAFF
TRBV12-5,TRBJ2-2,CASGLSTGELFF
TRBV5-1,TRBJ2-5,CASSDFESGRTETQYF